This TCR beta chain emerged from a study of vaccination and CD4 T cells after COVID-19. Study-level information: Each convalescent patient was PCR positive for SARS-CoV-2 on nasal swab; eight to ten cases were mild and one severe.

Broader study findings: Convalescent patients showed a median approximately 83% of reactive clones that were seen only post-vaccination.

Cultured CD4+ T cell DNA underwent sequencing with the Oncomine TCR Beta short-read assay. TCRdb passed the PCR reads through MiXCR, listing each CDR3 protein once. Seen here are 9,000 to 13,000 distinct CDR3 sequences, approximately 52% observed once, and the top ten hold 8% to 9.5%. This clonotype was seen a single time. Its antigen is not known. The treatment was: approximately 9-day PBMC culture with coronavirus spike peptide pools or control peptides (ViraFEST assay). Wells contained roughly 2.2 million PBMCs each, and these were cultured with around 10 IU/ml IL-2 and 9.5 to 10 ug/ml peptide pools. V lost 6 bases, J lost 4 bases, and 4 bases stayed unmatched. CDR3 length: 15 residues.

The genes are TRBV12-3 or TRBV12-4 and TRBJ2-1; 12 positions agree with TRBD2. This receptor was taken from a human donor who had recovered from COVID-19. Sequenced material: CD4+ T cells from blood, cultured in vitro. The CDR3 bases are TGTGCCAGCAGCCGGACTAGCGGGGCTTACAATGAGCAGTTCTTC. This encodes CASSRTSGAYNEQFF.